Listed below are T cell receptor beta chains from one sample, sequenced in a study of shared clonotypes between healthy human individuals. TCRdb's copy holds only in-frame clones and misses some; the assay was immunoSEQ multiplex PCR. Among approximately 2,000,000 clones listed, around 90% were seen once. Sample: naive CD4+ T cells from PBMCs. The receptors were gathered from a man aged 18 to 29 in good health. Some clones in this sample may be carry-over from other donors' samples. Each CDR3 is given with its conserved first and last residue. A D gene is named only where the DNA matches it firmly. Part of the rows lack a size; the others show once, few, many or a class for expanded clones.

clone_size j_call v_call d_call cdr3_aa cdr3_nt
. TRBJ2-1 TRBV18 TRBD2 CASSRGLAGLYNEQFF TGTGCCAGCTCACGGGGACTAGCGGGCCTCTACAATGAGCAGTTCTTC
. TRBJ1-4 TRBV10-3 . CAISESFGEEKLFF TGTGCCATCAGTGAGTCTTTCGGGGAGGAAAAACTGTTTTTT
. TRBJ2-1 TRBV7-2 TRBD2 CASSQRGLAAYNEQFF TGTGCCAGCAGCCAAAGGGGACTAGCGGCCTACAATGAGCAGTTCTTC
. TRBJ1-1 TRBV15 . CATSNYGPGAFF TGTGCCACCAGCAACTATGGACCAGGAGCTTTCTTT
. TRBJ2-7 TRBV7-2 . CASSLARNYEQYF TGTGCCAGCAGCTTAGCGAGAAACTACGAGCAGTACTTC
. TRBJ2-7 TRBV5-1 . CASSFASGEGTYEQYF TGCGCCAGCAGCTTCGCTTCAGGGGAGGGTACCTACGAGCAGTACTTC
few TRBJ1-5 TRBV5-1 TRBD1 CAKGDRGEYQPQHF TGCGCCAAAGGCGACAGGGGAGAATATCAGCCCCAGCATTTT
once TRBJ2-4 TRBV5-4 . CASSPRGSLAKNIQYF TGTGCCAGCAGCCCTCGAGGCTCGCTAGCCAAAAACATTCAGTACTTC
. TRBJ2-2 TRBV4-1 . CASSQVFSDQAGELFF TGCGCCAGCAGCCAAGTTTTTAGCGACCAGGCCGGGGAGCTGTTTTTT
. TRBJ2-3 TRBV5-1 . CASSLEGVGDTQYF TGCGCCAGCAGCTTGGAGGGAGTAGGTGATACGCAGTATTTT
. TRBJ2-2 TRBV13 TRBD1 CASSHSRQGNTGELFF TGTGCCAGCAGCCATTCGCGACAGGGGAACACCGGGGAGCTGTTTTTT
. TRBJ2-7 TRBV5-1 . CASSSGTGKPYEQYF TGCGCCAGCAGCTCAGGGACGGGGAAACCCTACGAGCAGTACTTC
. TRBJ2-2 TRBV7-3 . CASSPPGGGSNTGELFF TGTGCCAGCAGCCCGCCCGGGGGCGGGAGTAACACCGGGGAGCTGTTTTTT
. TRBJ1-1 TRBV4-1 TRBD1 CASSHYRTGLVTEAFF TGCGCCAGCAGCCATTATCGGACAGGGTTGGTCACTGAAGCTTTCTTT
. TRBJ1-3 TRBV28 TRBD1 CASSSSGGRGNTIYF TGTGCCAGCAGCTCCTCAGGGGGAAGGGGAAACACCATATATTTT
once TRBJ2-3 TRBV7-9 . CASRGHSGDTQYF TGTGCCAGTAGAGGTCATTCGGGAGATACGCAGTATTTT
once TRBJ2-2 TRBV9 TRBD2 CASSGGNWGRAPGELFF TGTGCCAGCAGCGGTGGCAATTGGGGGAGGGCCCCTGGGGAGCTGTTTTTT
. TRBJ2-5 TRBV29-1 TRBD1 CSVVRDRGLQETQYF TGCAGCGTTGTCCGGGACAGGGGCCTCCAAGAGACCCAGTACTTC
. TRBJ1-5 TRBV28 . CASSQTGLWNQPQHF TGTGCCAGCAGTCAAACAGGGCTTTGGAATCAGCCCCAGCATTTT
. TRBJ2-7 TRBV6-5 TRBD1 CASSYSNRGQSEQYF TGTGCCAGCAGTTACTCGAACAGGGGGCAGAGCGAGCAGTACTTC
. TRBJ2-7 TRBV5-1 TRBD1 CASYRDSSYEQYF TGCGCCAGTTACCGGGACAGCTCCTACGAGCAGTACTTC
. TRBJ2-7 TRBV7-9 TRBD1 CASSDPRDRGAYEQYF TGTGCCAGCAGCGACCCAAGGGACAGGGGGGCCTACGAGCAGTACTTC
. TRBJ2-3 TRBV25-1 . CATLGVSTDTQYF TGTGCCACACTGGGGGTTAGCACAGATACGCAGTATTTT
. TRBJ2-1 TRBV5-1 . CASSHRDLTYNEQFF TGCGCCAGCAGCCACCGGGACTTAACCTACAATGAGCAGTTCTTC
few TRBJ1-1 TRBV7-3 . CASSRGRGTEAFF TGTGCCAGCAGCCGAGGGAGGGGCACTGAAGCTTTCTTT
. TRBJ1-1 TRBV27 TRBD1 CASKKDRGGTEAFF TGTGCCAGCAAAAAGGACAGGGGGGGAACTGAAGCTTTCTTT
. TRBJ2-1 TRBV28 TRBD2 CASSTAGTSGRNEQFF TGTGCCAGCAGTACTGCCGGGACTAGCGGGAGAAATGAGCAGTTCTTC
. TRBJ2-7 TRBV30 . CAWSRIYTSTTPYEQYF TGTGCCTGGAGTCGAATATATACCTCTACGACCCCCTACGAGCAGTACTTC
. TRBJ1-1 TRBV30 . CAWSAHSTSGRREAFF TGTGCCTGGAGTGCCCACTCCACCTCGGGACGCCGCGAAGCTTTCTTT